This TCR beta chain appears in the sequencing data of a study of blood T cell repertoires in COVID-19. Study overall: The cDNA or gDNA used as material had been derived from T cells, B-cell-depleted T cells, or PBMCs.

The Seattle site enrolled patients during active infection and followed them longitudinally. The CDR3 sequence is 17 residues long. From germline, CDR1 is SGHVS and CDR2 FNYEAQ. Trimming cost V 2 bases and J 8 bases, with 22 bases left between them. The method was immunoSEQ multiplex PCR; TCRdb's version includes in-frame clones alone and lacks a portion of them. The sample holds about 200,000 clones, 85% seen once. The sequence was obtained from a woman aged 70-85 years with COVID-19, enrolled during active disease. The sequenced sample consisted of peripheral blood. V gene TRBV7-6 combines with J gene TRBJ2-1, with D perhaps TRBD2 (7 bases). CDR3 bases: TGTGCCAGCAGCTTAATGCAGGGACGGACTAGGGGGGATGAGCAGTTCTTC. Its translation is CASSLMQGRTRGDEQFF.